The entry that follows covers one T cell receptor beta chain sequence. What it binds is not known. Sample barcodes and UMIs were carried by the TCR alpha and TCR beta cDNA libraries that 5'RACE generated with constant-segment primers. One entry per CDR3 protein results from TCRdb running MiXCR on the 5' RACE reads. The sample includes around 180,000 distinct CDR3 sequences, 18% of them seen just once. Germline V gene sequence: CDR1 SGHTA, CDR2 FQGTGA. Trimming removed 7 bases from V and 4 bases from J; junction bases left unmatched: 5. The CDR3 loop spans 14 amino acids. The sample originates from a study of T-cell memory formation after mild COVID-19. Across the study: Clustering of TCRs was largely donor specific. Whole-study findings and limits: Several responding clones turned up in pre-infection memory, indicating that cross-reactive memory may have taken part.

The V and J genes are TRBV7-3 and TRBJ2-2, with 8 bases lining up with TRBD2. The sequenced sample was PBMCs or a T cell subset sorted from them (not recorded which). The sequence derives from a man aged 18 to 29 who had mild COVID-19 (a few samples of this study predate the infection). Cell type and time point are not known. CDR3 nucleotide sequence: TGTGCCAGCACCGCGGGGGGACGCACCGGGGAGCTGTTTTTT. Protein product: CASTAGGRTGELFF.